This T cell receptor beta chain was recovered during a study of radiotherapy plus CTLA-4 blockade in lung cancer. Turning to this clone: The target antigen is unknown.

Using immunoSEQ multiplex PCR, the repertoire was profiled, and TCRdb retains in-frame clones only, with some absent. Of more than 100,000 clones listed, 85% to 90% are singletons. Notes on the study in general: In blood, TCR clones derived from the tumor expanded after radiotherapy plus ipilimumab. Early blood T cell clone dynamics, with interferon-beta, were reported to best predict response.

Looked up from germline, CDR1 is MGHRA and CDR2 is YSYEKL. The CDR3 has 19 amino acids. The V segment lost 0 bases and the J segment 6 bases; nucleotides outside the gene matches: 17. The starting material was peripheral blood, obtained from a patient treated with radiotherapy plus ipilimumab. This TCR was recovered from a human donor with non-small cell lung cancer that progressed on radiotherapy plus ipilimumab. This chain joins TRBV4-1 and TRBJ2-3, with 8 positions matching TRBD1. CDR3 nucleotide sequence: TGCGCCAGCAGCCAAGATCCTAAACTGGACAGGGACACTTGGGATACGCAGTATTTT. It codes for CASSQDPKLDRDTWDTQYF.